The clone carrying this T cell receptor beta chain was observed a few times. Its antigen is as yet unknown. The sample belongs to a study of blood T cells in healthy people across ages. The study, taken as a whole, reports: Naive T cell percentage showed a strong correlation with the diversity of TCR beta.

Total RNA was isolated from each sample in quantities of at least 6 micrograms. Sample-barcoded 5' priming and a J-beta primer mix drove a second PCR of about 7 to 11 cycles. CDR3-containing paired-end reads numbering at least 2.5 million came from each sample. From the 5' RACE reads, TCRdb called clonotypes with MiXCR, one entry per CDR3 protein. The table has 700,000 to 800,000 distinct CDR3 sequences, roughly 41% seen once. This CDR3 is 16 amino acids long. The V end lost 4 bases, the J end lost 1 base, and 15 bases lay between the germline ends. Germline CDR1 and CDR2: SGHRS and YFSETQ. The chain joins TRBV5-1 to TRBJ2-4; tentatively, D is TRBD2 (5 bases). The receptor was derived from a woman aged 55-70 years in good health. Sequencing was performed on blood. The DNA for the CDR3 is TGCGCCAGCAGCCCGGGCCGGGATTCGGCCAAAAACATTCAGTACTTC. Its protein product is CASSPGRDSAKNIQYF. Looking up the rest from reference TRBV5-1 and TRBJ2-4 gives the full variable domain: KAGVTQTPRYLIKTRGQQVTLSCSPISGHRSVSWYQQTPGQGLQFLFEYFSETQRNKGNFPGRFSGRQFSNSRSEMNVSTLELGDSALYLCASSPGRDSAKNIQYFGAGTRLSVL.